The entry below describes one T cell receptor (beta chain). Its antigen remains unidentified. Using immunoSEQ multiplex PCR, the repertoire was profiled, and TCRdb retains in-frame clones only, with some absent. Here the sample spans tens of thousands of clones, 75% to 95% being singletons. The data belong to a study of T cell responses to AZD1222 COVID-19 vaccine. Unmatched junction bases numbered 5, after V lost 5 bases and J lost 5 bases. This CDR3 is built from 13 residues. Doses given second, at about 4 or about 12 weeks, were pooled. Points from the study as a whole: In the spike-specific TCR repertoire, nearly half reportedly target unmutated variant regions. Mapped onto spike, vaccine-associated CD4 TCRs spanned it and were dominant at 160-218 and 743-854.

The chain links TRBV12-3 or TRBV12-4 to TRBJ2-5; 7 bases are shared with TRBD2. This receptor was taken from an adult who received the AZD1222 COVID-19 vaccine. The sequencing used peripheral blood, collected 28 days after the second AZD1222 dose. The CDR3 DNA reads TGTGCCAGCAGTGGGACTACCGGGGAGACCCAGTACTTC. Protein sequence: CASSGTTGETQYF.